Shown below are 21 T cell receptor beta chains from a single sample sequenced in a study of blood T cell repertoires in COVID-19. TCRdb's copy holds only in-frame clones and misses some; the assay was immunoSEQ multiplex PCR. The table includes 450,000 to 500,000 clones, roughly nine tenths detected once. Sequencing was carried out using PBMCs or T cells enriched from blood (not recorded which). All receptors derive from a woman between 55 and 75 years old who had recovered from COVID-19.

The chain recombines TRBV5-4 with TRBJ1-4; 10 bases match TRBD1. The CDR3 covers 18 residues. From germline, CDR1 is SGHNT and CDR2 YYREEE (reference sequence). With 4 bases clipped from V and 0 bases from J, the junction kept 9 bases outside the gene matches. CDR3 in amino acids: CASSPGQGVPPTNEKLFF. CDR3 sequence (DNA): TGTGCCAGCAGCCCCGGACAGGGGGTCCCTCCAACTAATGAAAAACTGTTTTTT. The variable domain in full, with the rest retrieved from reference TRBV5-4 and TRBJ1-4, is ETGVTQSPTHLIKTRGQQVTLRCSSQSGHNTVSWYQQALGQGPQFIFQYYREEENGRGNFPPRFSGLQFPNYSSELNVNALELDDSALYLCASSPGQGVPPTNEKLFFGSGTQLSVL.

The V call is TRBV29-1, the J call TRBJ2-2, with 7 bases aligning to TRBD1. V was pared by 6 bases and J by 1 base, with 2 bases of the junction left unmatched. CDR1 is SQVTM, CDR2 ANQGSEA, per germline. There are 13 residues in the CDR3. CDR3 nucleotide sequence: TGCAGCGTACGACAGGGGAACACCGGGGAGCTGTTTTTT. As protein: CSVRQGNTGELFF.

The rearrangement joins TRBV27 to TRBJ2-6; a weak D match, TRBD1 (5 bases). Between the trimmed V and J ends, which lost 8 bases and 1 base, there was a span of 15 bases. CDR1 and CDR2 from the germline V gene are MNHEY and SMNVEV (reference sequence). CDR3 length: 16 amino acids. The CDR3 reads CASGSRGSSGANVLTF. CDR3 bases: TGTGCCAGCGGCTCAAGGGGTAGTTCTGGGGCCAACGTCCTGACTTTC. Supplemented by reference TRBV27 and TRBJ2-6, the full variable domain reads EAQVTQNPRYLITVTGKKLTVTCSQNMNHEYMSWYRQDPGLGLRQIYYSMNVEVTDKGDVPEGYKVSRKEKRNFPLILESPSPNQTSLYFCASGSRGSSGANVLTFGAGSRLTVL.

This clone has only one observation. The rearrangement uses TRBV10-3 and TRBJ2-3; 10 bases line up with TRBD1. Germline V gene lookup returns CDR1 ENHRY and CDR2 SYGVKD. CDR3 length: 18 amino acids. Unmatched junction bases numbered 8, after V lost 0 bases and J lost 2 bases. CDR3 in amino acids: CAISESIRQGAFTDTQYF. CDR3 sequence (DNA): TGTGCCATCAGTGAGTCGATCAGACAGGGGGCTTTCACAGATACGCAGTATTTT.

This sequence joins TRBV12-3 or TRBV12-4 and TRBJ1-6, with D unresolved. The CDR3 totals 13 residues. The ends were cut back, 3 bases at V and 9 bases at J, with 9 bases in the middle. The CDR3 spells CASSFHGISPLHF. CDR3 sequence (DNA): TGTGCCAGCAGTTTTCACGGGATTTCACCCCTCCACTTT.

The rearrangement joins TRBV12-5 to TRBJ1-5; no clear D gene. Germline CDR1 is LGHNT and CDR2 is FRNRAP. The length of the CDR3 is 11 residues. The V end lost 6 bases, the J end lost 5 bases, and 5 bases lay between the germline ends. The CDR3 nucleotides read TGTGCTAGTGGGAGATATCAGCCCCAGCATTTT. This gives the protein CASGRYQPQHF.

V usage is TRBV9 and J usage is TRBJ1-4; D may be TRBD1 (6 bases). The CDR3 has 15 amino acids. Germline CDR1 and CDR2: SGDLS and YYNGEE. Deletions cut 3 bases from V and 0 bases from J, with 9 bases between. The CDR3 nucleotides are TGTGCCAGCAGCGGGACAGAAGCAACTAATGAAAAACTGTTTTTT. Its translation is CASSGTEATNEKLFF.

J is TRBJ1-3 and V is TRBV5-4, with 7 positions matching TRBD1. Germline V lookup: CDR1 SGHNT, CDR2 YYREEE (reference sequence). V lost 2 bases and J lost 4; bases outside the gene matches: 6. This CDR3 is 15 amino acids long. The CDR3 sequence is CASSFSTGEGNTIYF. CDR3 sequence (DNA): TGTGCCAGCAGCTTTAGCACAGGGGAAGGAAACACCATATATTTT.

The J gene is TRBJ1-2, the V gene TRBV5-4, with a tentative D call TRBD1 (6 bases). The CDR3 extends over 14 amino acids. Per germline, CDR1 SGHNT and CDR2 YYREEE (reference sequence). V was cut by 2 bases and J by 1 base, with 9 bases left in between. The CDR3 loop reads CASSFTGFNYGYTF. The CDR3 coding sequence is TGTGCCAGCAGCTTTACAGGGTTTAACTATGGCTACACCTTC.

The rearrangement joins TRBV18 to TRBJ1-1; TRBD1 is a possible D gene (6 bases). CDR1 and CDR2 from the germline V gene are KGHSH and LQKENI. V lost 0 bases, J lost 0 bases, and 17 bases lay in between. The CDR3 has 18 amino acids. CDR3 DNA sequence: TGTGCCAGCTCACCACCGACTTACGAGGGGGATGTGAACACTGAAGCTTTCTTT. This codes for CASSPPTYEGDVNTEAFF.

This chain links TRBV27 with TRBJ1-5; D gene ambiguous. The CDR3 consists of 14 residues. Trimming took off 5 bases at V and 3 bases at J, with 11 bases between the two ends. The germline V gene has CDR1 MNHEY and CDR2 SMNVEV (reference sequence). CDR3: CASSKPGNNQPQHF. CDR3 DNA sequence: TGTGCCAGCAGTAAGCCAGGCAACAATCAGCCCCAGCATTTT.

The chain links TRBV25-1 to TRBJ1-2, with 9 nucleotides matching TRBD1. The junction had 8 bases not matched to a gene; V was cut back by 5 bases and J by 4 bases. Germline CDR1 is MGHDK and CDR2 is SYGVNS. The CDR3 covers 15 residues. In DNA form, the CDR3 reads TGTGCCAGCAGTTCCTCCTTGACAGGGGGCTATGGCTACACCTTC. Protein product: CASSSSLTGGYGYTF.

The chain carries TRBV3-1 (or the pseudogene TRBV3-2) and TRBJ1-5; TRBD1 might be the D (5 bases). Germline-derived CDR1 and CDR2 are LGHDT and YNNKEL (reference sequence). The CDR3 spans 14 residues. V was cut by 5 bases and J by 2 bases, with 10 bases left in between. The CDR3 reads CASSFGQGNQPQHF. In DNA, the CDR3 is TGTGCCAGCAGCTTCGGACAAGGCAATCAGCCCCAGCATTTT.

This chain links TRBV10-2 with TRBJ2-1; D unclear. This CDR3 is built from 13 residues. CDR1 is WSHSY, CDR2 SAAADI, per germline. V was clipped by 3 bases and J by 8 bases, with 11 bases between them. CDR3 sequence reads: CASSDPPIYEQFF. The CDR3 coding sequence is TGCGCCAGCAGTGACCCACCTATCTATGAGCAGTTCTTC.

V and J are TRBV18 and TRBJ1-3; 10 bases fit TRBD1. Germline values: CDR1 KGHSH, CDR2 LQKENI. The CDR3 sequence is 18 residues long. J lost 0 bases, V lost 2 bases, and 7 bases had no gene match. CDR3 sequence reads: CASSPTSGQGISGNTIYF. The CDR3 DNA reads as TGTGCCAGCTCACCAACCTCGGGACAGGGGATCTCTGGAAACACCATATATTTT. The full variable domain, completed using reference TRBV18 and TRBJ1-3, is NAGVMQNPRHLVRRRGQEARLRCSPMKGHSHVYWYRQLPEEGLKFMVYLQKENIIDESGMPKERFSAEFPKEGPSILRIQQVVRGDSAAYFCASSPTSGQGISGNTIYFGEGSWLTVV.

J is TRBJ1-1 and V is TRBV6-1; 10 positions agree with TRBD1. This CDR3 comprises 17 residues. Looked up from germline, CDR1 is MNHNS and CDR2 is SASEGT. V shed 4 bases, J shed 0 bases, and the junction held 8 bases outside the gene matches. CDR3 bases: TGTGCCAGCAGTGGGGGACAGGGGCGGTGGGTGAACACTGAAGCTTTCTTT. This translates into CASSGGQGRWVNTEAFF.

CDR3 nucleotides: TGCGCCAGCAGGACTGGAACAGGGCCAAACACTGAAGCTTTCTTT. As protein: CASRTGTGPNTEAFF. V gene TRBV5-1 combines with J gene TRBJ1-1; D is possibly TRBD1 (6 bases). With 5 bases removed from V and 2 bases from J, the gap between germline ends came to 16 bases. Germline values: CDR1 SGHRS, CDR2 YFSETQ. There are 15 residues in the CDR3.

This clone was observed a single time. The chain has TRBV7-2 and TRBJ2-1; 7 nucleotides match TRBD1. Germline CDR1 is SGHTA and CDR2 is FQGNSA. J lost 3 bases, V lost 5 bases, and 7 bases had no gene match. The CDR3 runs 15 residues. This CDR3 is CASSPGTAIYNEQFF. The CDR3, as DNA: TGTGCCAGCAGCCCCGGGACAGCAATCTACAATGAGCAGTTCTTC.

This sequence joins TRBV18 and TRBJ1-4; D remains ambiguous. CDR3 size: 13 residues. Germline CDR1 is KGHSH and CDR2 is LQKENI. V lost 6 bases and J 2 bases, leaving 7 bases between the germline ends. The CDR3 DNA reads as TGTGCCAGCTCGGGAGGGACTAATGAAAAACTGTTTTTT. Its translation: CASSGGTNEKLFF.

This clone was seen a few times. The chain recombines TRBV7-8 with TRBJ2-7, with 7 bases identical to TRBD1. V lost 5 bases, J lost 0 bases, and 7 bases stayed unmatched. The germline V gene encodes CDR1 SGHVS and CDR2 FQNEAQ. This CDR3 is 15 amino acids long. This CDR3 reads CASSGQATSSYEQYF. The CDR3, as DNA: TGTGCCAGCAGCGGACAGGCGACGAGCTCCTACGAGCAGTACTTC.

This clone was detected once. The chain combines TRBV19 with TRBJ2-7; no clear D gene. This CDR3 comprises 14 residues. The V and J ends lost 11 bases and 2 bases respectively, with 19 bases between them. Germline V CDR1 and CDR2: LNHDA, SQIVND (reference sequence). The CDR3 loop is CAPEMKTYAYEQYF. Written as DNA, the CDR3 is TGTGCCCCCGAAATGAAGACATACGCCTACGAGCAGTACTTC.